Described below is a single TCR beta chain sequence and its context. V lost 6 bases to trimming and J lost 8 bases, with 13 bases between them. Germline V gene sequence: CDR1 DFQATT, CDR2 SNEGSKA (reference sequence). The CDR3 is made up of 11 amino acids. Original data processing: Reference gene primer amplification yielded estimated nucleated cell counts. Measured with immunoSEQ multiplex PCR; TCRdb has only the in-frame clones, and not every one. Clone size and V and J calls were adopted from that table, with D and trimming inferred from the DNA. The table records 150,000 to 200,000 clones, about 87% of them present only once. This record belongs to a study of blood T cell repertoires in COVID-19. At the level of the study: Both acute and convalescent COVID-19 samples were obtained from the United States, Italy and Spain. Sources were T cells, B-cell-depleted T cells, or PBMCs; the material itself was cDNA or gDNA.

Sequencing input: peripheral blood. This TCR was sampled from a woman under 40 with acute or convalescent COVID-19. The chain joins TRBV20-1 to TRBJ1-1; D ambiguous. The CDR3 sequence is CSARKTQEAFF. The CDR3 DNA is TGCAGTGCGAGAAAAACACAGGAAGCTTTCTTT.